The T cell receptor beta chain under discussion was sequenced for a study of early T cells in non-severe SARS-CoV-2 infection. Regarding the study as a whole: Sequences matched to VDJdb favored anti-spike CD8 responses, while private and CD4 specificities were missed.

Germline V gene lookup returns CDR1 SGDLS and CDR2 YYNGEE. V gave up 3 bases and J gave up 5 bases; unmatched junction bases: 7. The CDR3 sequence is 15 residues long. Individual cDNA molecules each received unique molecular identifiers attached to them. One entry per CDR3 protein results from TCRdb running MiXCR on the 5' RACE reads. Here the sample spans about 80,000 distinct CDR3 sequences, roughly 5.7% being singletons. In its sample, this clonotype was seen many times. Its antigen is unidentified. Sequencing was done on a sample of whole blood. The V gene is TRBV9, the J gene TRBJ1-1, with 10 bases fitting TRBD1. The sequence came from an adult who was a healthcare worker with PCR-confirmed SARS-CoV-2 infection or an uninfected control (not recorded which). The CDR3 is CASSALGTGVTEAFF. Written as DNA, the CDR3 is TGTGCCAGCAGCGCGTTAGGGACAGGGGTTACTGAAGCTTTCTTT.